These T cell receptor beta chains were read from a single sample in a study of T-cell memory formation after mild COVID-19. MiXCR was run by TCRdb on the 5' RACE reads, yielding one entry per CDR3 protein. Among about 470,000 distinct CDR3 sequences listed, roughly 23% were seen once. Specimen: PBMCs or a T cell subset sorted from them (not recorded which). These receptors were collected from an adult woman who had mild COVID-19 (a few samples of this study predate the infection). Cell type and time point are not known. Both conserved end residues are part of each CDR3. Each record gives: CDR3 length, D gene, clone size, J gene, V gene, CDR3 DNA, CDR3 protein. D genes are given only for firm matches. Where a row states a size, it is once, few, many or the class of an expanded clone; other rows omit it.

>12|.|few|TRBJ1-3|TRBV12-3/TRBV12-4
TGTGCCAGCAGTCCACTGGGAAACACCATATATTTT
CASSPLGNTIYF
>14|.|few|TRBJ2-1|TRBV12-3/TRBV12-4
TGTGCCAGCAGCCGGATGGAGGGCTACAATGAGCAGTTCTTC
CASSRMEGYNEQFF
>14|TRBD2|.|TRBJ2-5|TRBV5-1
TGCGACAGCAGGTCTAGCGGGGGCACGGAGACCCAGTACTTC
CDSRSSGGTETQYF
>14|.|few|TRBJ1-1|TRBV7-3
TGTGCCAGCAGCTTAGGCGTGGAGAGCACTGAAGCTTTCTTT
CASSLGVESTEAFF
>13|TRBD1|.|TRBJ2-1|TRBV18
TGTGCCAGCTCGACCGACAGGGTAGGTGAGCAGTTATTC
CASSTDRVGEQLF
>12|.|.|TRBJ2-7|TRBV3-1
TGTGCCAGCAGCCGGCTTTCTCACGAGCAGTACTTC
CASSRLSHEQYF
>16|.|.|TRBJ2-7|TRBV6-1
TGTGCCAGCAGTGAAGCGTCGGGGGCAGGAACATGGGAGCAGTACTTC
CASSEASGAGTWEQYF
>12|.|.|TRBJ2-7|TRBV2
TGTGCCAGCAGCGACAGTATCTACGAGCAGTACTTC
CASSDSIYEQYF
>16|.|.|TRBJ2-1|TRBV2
TGTGCCAGCAGCGACAATTTAGGTCCAATAAACAATGAGCAGTTCTTC
CASSDNLGPINNEQFF
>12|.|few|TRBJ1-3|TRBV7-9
TGTGCCAGCAGCTTAGCGATAAACACCATATATTTT
CASSLAINTIYF
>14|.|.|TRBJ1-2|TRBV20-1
TGCAGTGCTAGAGATCCAGGAGGGGTCTATGGCTACACCTTC
CSARDPGGVYGYTF
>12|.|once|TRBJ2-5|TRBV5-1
TGCGCCAGCAGCCTCCCCTGGGAGACCCAGTACTTC
CASSLPWETQYF
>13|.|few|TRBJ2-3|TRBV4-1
TGCGCCAGCAGCCAACGGACTGCAGATACGCAGTATTTT
CASSQRTADTQYF
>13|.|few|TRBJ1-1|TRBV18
TGTGCCAGCTCACCGAAGAGGAACACTGAAGCTTTCTTT
CASSPKRNTEAFF